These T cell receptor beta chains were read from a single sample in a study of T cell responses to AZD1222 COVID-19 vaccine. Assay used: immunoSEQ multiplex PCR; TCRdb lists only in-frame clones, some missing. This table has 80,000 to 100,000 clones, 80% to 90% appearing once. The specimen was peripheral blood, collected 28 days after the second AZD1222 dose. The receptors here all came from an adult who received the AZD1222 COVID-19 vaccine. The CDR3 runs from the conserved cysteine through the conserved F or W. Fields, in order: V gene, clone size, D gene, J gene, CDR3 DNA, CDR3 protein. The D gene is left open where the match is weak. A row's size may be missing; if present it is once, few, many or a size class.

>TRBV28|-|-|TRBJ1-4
TGTGCCAGCAGGGGGCTTAATGAAAAACTGTTTTTT
CASRGLNEKLFF
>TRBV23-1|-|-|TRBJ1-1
TGCGCCAGCAGTCAAAGTCCGAGTATGAACACTGAAGCTTTCTTT
CASSQSPSMNTEAFF
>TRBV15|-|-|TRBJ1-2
TGTGCCACCAGCAGAGGGACAGTAGGATCGTACTATGGCTACACCTTC
CATSRGTVGSYYGYTF
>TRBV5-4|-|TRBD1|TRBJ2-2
TGTGCCAGCAGCTTAAGGGGACAGGGGGACACCGGGGAGCTGTTTTTT
CASSLRGQGDTGELFF
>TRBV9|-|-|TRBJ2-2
TGTGCCAGCAGCAAACGGACCAGGGGAGCCGGGGAGCTGTTTTTT
CASSKRTRGAGELFF
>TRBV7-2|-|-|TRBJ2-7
TGTGCCAGCAGCTTAGGATCTCTACCTTCCTACGAGCAGTACTTC
CASSLGSLPSYEQYF
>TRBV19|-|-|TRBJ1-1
TGTGCCAGTAGCCTGGATGCACCCGTCGCTGAAGCTTTCTTT
CASSLDAPVAEAFF
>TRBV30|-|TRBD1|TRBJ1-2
TGTGCCTGGAGCAAGGACAGGGCGGTTGGCTACACCTTC
CAWSKDRAVGYTF
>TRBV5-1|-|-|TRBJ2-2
TGCGCCAGCAGCTTGGTACTCTCCCAGGGGGAGCTGTTTTTT
CASSLVLSQGELFF
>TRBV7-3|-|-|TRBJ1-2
TGTGCCAGCAGCTTGGGGGTCGGGCATGGCTACACCTTC
CASSLGVGHGYTF
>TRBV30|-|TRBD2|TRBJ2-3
TGTGCCTGGAGGGCTAGCGGGCATCTCTTGACAGATACGCAGTATTTT
CAWRASGHLLTDTQYF
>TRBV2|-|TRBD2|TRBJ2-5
TGTGCCAGCAGTGGAGGGCTAGCGGGGGAGACCCAGTACTTC
CASSGGLAGETQYF
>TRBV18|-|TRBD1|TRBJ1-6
TGTGCCAGCTCCCAAGACAGGGTGGAATCACCCCTCCACTTT
CASSQDRVESPLHF
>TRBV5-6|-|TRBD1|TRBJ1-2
TGTGCCAGCAGCTGGGGATACAGGGGAGGCTATGGCTACACCTTC
CASSWGYRGGYGYTF
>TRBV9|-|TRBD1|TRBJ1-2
TGTGCCAGCAGCGTAGAGTCCGGGACAGGGATCTATGGCTACACCTTC
CASSVESGTGIYGYTF
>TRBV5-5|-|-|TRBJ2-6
TGTGCCAGCAGCTTGGTCCCTCTGCGCGTTACGACTGGGGCCAACGTCCTGACTTTC
CASSLVPLRVTTGANVLTF
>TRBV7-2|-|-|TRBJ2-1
TGTGCCAGCAGCTTAGGACTATGGAATGAGCAGTTCTTC
CASSLGLWNEQFF
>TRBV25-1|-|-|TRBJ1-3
TGTGCCAGCAGACCCCTTACAGCGAGCTCTGGAAACACCATATATTTT
CASRPLTASSGNTIYF
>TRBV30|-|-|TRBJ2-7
TGTGCCTGGAGTGTAAATACGCACGAGCAGTACTTC
CAWSVNTHEQYF
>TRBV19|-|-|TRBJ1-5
TGTGCCAGTAGCTTACAGGATCAGCCCCAGCATTTT
CASSLQDQPQHF
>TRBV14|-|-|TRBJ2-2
TGTGCCAGCAGTCGCTTGACGAACACCGGGGAGCTGTTTTTT
CASSRLTNTGELFF
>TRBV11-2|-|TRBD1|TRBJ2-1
TGTGCCAGCAGCTTTGCAGGGGGAGATTATGAGCAGTTCTTC
CASSFAGGDYEQFF
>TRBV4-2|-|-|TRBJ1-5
TGTGCCAGCAGCCAAGATCTCACGGTCAATCAGCCCCAGCATTTT
CASSQDLTVNQPQHF
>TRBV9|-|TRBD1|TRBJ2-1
TGTGCCAGCAAGCCGGGACAGGGGGCCAATGAGCAGTTCTTC
CASKPGQGANEQFF
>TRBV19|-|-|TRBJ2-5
TGTGCCAGTAGTGCGTCCCGTCGGTGGGAGACCCAGTACTTC
CASSASRRWETQYF
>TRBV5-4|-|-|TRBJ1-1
TGTGCCAGCAGCTCTGCAATTAACACTGAAGCTTTCTTT
CASSSAINTEAFF
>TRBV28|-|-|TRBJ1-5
TGTGCCAGCCGTACCGCAAATCAGCCCCAGCATTTT
CASRTANQPQHF
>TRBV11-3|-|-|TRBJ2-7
TGTGCCAGCAGCTTAGATGGGTCCTACGAGCAGTACTTC
CASSLDGSYEQYF
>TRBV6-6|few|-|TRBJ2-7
TGTGCCAGCAGACGGACGTCCAGCTCCTACGAGCAGTACTTC
CASRRTSSSYEQYF
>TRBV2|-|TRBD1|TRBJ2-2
TGTGCCAGCAGTGAACTTGGGACAGCGAACACCGGGGAGCTGTTTTTT
CASSELGTANTGELFF
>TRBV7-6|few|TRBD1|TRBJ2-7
TGTGCCAGCAGCTTAGAATTGGGACAGAGATCCTACGAGCAGTACTTC
CASSLELGQRSYEQYF
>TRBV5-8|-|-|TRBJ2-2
TGTGCCAGCAGCCTGAATAGGAAGTACAGATGGGAGCTGTTTTTT
CASSLNRKYRWELFF